These T cell receptor beta chains were read from a single sample in a study of blood T cell repertoires in COVID-19. Some clones are missing from TCRdb's copy, which holds only in-frame ones; the method was immunoSEQ multiplex PCR. This sample yields about 71,000 clones, of which about 80% are seen a single time; roughly 13% belongs to the top ten. Sequenced: peripheral blood. The receptor source for this set is a woman of 80 years or more with acute or convalescent COVID-19. CDR3s include the opening cysteine and the closing phenylalanine or tryptophan. The order of the fields is CDR3 protein, CDR3 DNA, V gene, D gene, CDR3 length, clone size, J gene. A D gene is named only where the DNA matches it firmly. The size entry is marked missing in some rows and otherwise reads once, few, many or a size class.

cdr3_aa: CASELRGRGTDTQYF; cdr3_nt: TGTGCCAGCGAATTAAGGGGGAGAGGGACAGATACGCAGTATTTT; v_call: TRBV3-1/TRBV3-2; d_call: -; cdr3_length: 15; clone_size: once; j_call: TRBJ2-3
cdr3_aa: CSVAGVATNEKLFF; cdr3_nt: TGCAGCGTTGCGGGAGTAGCAACTAATGAAAAACTGTTTTTT; v_call: TRBV29-1; d_call: -; cdr3_length: 14; clone_size: -; j_call: TRBJ1-4
cdr3_aa: CTSSPGVSQHLTDTQYF; cdr3_nt: TGCACCAGCAGCCCAGGGGTTTCCCAACACCTCACAGATACGCAGTATTTT; v_call: TRBV1; d_call: -; cdr3_length: 17; clone_size: -; j_call: TRBJ2-3
cdr3_aa: CAISAGDSFEQYF; cdr3_nt: TGTGCCATTTCAGCGGGAGACTCGTTCGAGCAGTACTTC; v_call: TRBV10-3; d_call: TRBD2; cdr3_length: 13; clone_size: -; j_call: TRBJ2-7
cdr3_aa: CASSLQGTYGYTF; cdr3_nt: TGTGCCAGCAGTTTACAGGGGACCTATGGCTACACCTTC; v_call: TRBV12-3/TRBV12-4; d_call: -; cdr3_length: 13; clone_size: -; j_call: TRBJ1-2
cdr3_aa: CASSLSGQGYAEAFF; cdr3_nt: TGTGCCAGCAGCTTGTCGGGACAGGGCTACGCTGAAGCTTTCTTT; v_call: TRBV7-2; d_call: TRBD1; cdr3_length: 15; clone_size: -; j_call: TRBJ1-1
cdr3_aa: CASSFSDRYLTF; cdr3_nt: TGTGCCAGCTCCTTCTCCGACAGATACCTGACTTTC; v_call: TRBV18; d_call: -; cdr3_length: 12; clone_size: many; j_call: TRBJ2-6
cdr3_aa: CASRTTDTQYF; cdr3_nt: TGTGCCAGCCGCACTACAGATACGCAGTATTTT; v_call: TRBV11-1; d_call: -; cdr3_length: 11; clone_size: -; j_call: TRBJ2-3
cdr3_aa: CASRPGQENYGYTF; cdr3_nt: TGTGCCAGTAGGCCGGGACAGGAGAACTATGGCTACACCTTC; v_call: TRBV19; d_call: TRBD1; cdr3_length: 14; clone_size: -; j_call: TRBJ1-2
cdr3_aa: CATSGQGWASTDTQYF; cdr3_nt: TGTGCCACCAGTGGACAGGGCTGGGCTAGCACAGATACGCAGTATTTT; v_call: TRBV24-1; d_call: TRBD1; cdr3_length: 16; clone_size: -; j_call: TRBJ2-3
cdr3_aa: CSVEAGFGTEAFF; cdr3_nt: TGCAGCGTTGAAGCGGGGTTCGGGACTGAAGCTTTCTTT; v_call: TRBV29-1; d_call: -; cdr3_length: 13; clone_size: -; j_call: TRBJ1-1
cdr3_aa: CATSESGQGGEKLFF; cdr3_nt: TGTGCCACCAGTGAATCGGGACAGGGTGGGGAAAAACTGTTTTTT; v_call: TRBV24-1; d_call: TRBD1; cdr3_length: 15; clone_size: -; j_call: TRBJ1-4
cdr3_aa: CASSLFPDTEAFF; cdr3_nt: TGTGCCAGCAGCTTATTTCCGGACACTGAAGCTTTCTTT; v_call: TRBV7-9; d_call: -; cdr3_length: 13; clone_size: -; j_call: TRBJ1-1
cdr3_aa: CASSYLLPGLGNEQFF; cdr3_nt: TGTGCCAGCAGTTACCTACTTCCGGGACTAGGGAATGAGCAGTTCTTC; v_call: TRBV6-2/TRBV6-3; d_call: TRBD2; cdr3_length: 16; clone_size: -; j_call: TRBJ2-1
cdr3_aa: CASSQDLAVTDTQYF; cdr3_nt: TGCGCCAGCAGCCAGGACCTAGCGGTGACAGATACGCAGTATTTT; v_call: TRBV4-3; d_call: TRBD2; cdr3_length: 15; clone_size: -; j_call: TRBJ2-3
cdr3_aa: CASSEPQRVQFF; cdr3_nt: TGCGCCAGCAGTGAGCCCCAACGGGTGCAGTTCTTC; v_call: TRBV10-1; d_call: -; cdr3_length: 12; clone_size: -; j_call: TRBJ2-1
cdr3_aa: CASSFGTGVNTEAFF; cdr3_nt: TGTGCCAGCAGTTTTGGGACAGGGGTGAACACTGAAGCTTTCTTT; v_call: TRBV6-5; d_call: TRBD1; cdr3_length: 15; clone_size: -; j_call: TRBJ1-1
cdr3_aa: CASSAGTGEIYGYTF; cdr3_nt: TGTGCCAGCAGTGCCGGGACAGGAGAGATCTATGGCTACACCTTC; v_call: TRBV6-2/TRBV6-3; d_call: TRBD1; cdr3_length: 15; clone_size: -; j_call: TRBJ1-2
cdr3_aa: CASRASGTSGRDTQYF; cdr3_nt: TGTGCCAGCAGAGCCTCCGGGACTAGCGGCAGAGATACGCAGTATTTT; v_call: TRBV6-6; d_call: TRBD2; cdr3_length: 16; clone_size: once; j_call: TRBJ2-3
cdr3_aa: CAMGDRGVRSYNEQFF; cdr3_nt: TGTGCCATGGGGGACAGGGGGGTCAGGTCCTACAATGAGCAGTTCTTC; v_call: TRBV7-7; d_call: TRBD1; cdr3_length: 16; clone_size: many; j_call: TRBJ2-1
cdr3_aa: CASRDRSSYNEQFF; cdr3_nt: TGTGCCAGTAGGGACAGAAGCTCCTACAATGAGCAGTTCTTC; v_call: TRBV27; d_call: TRBD1; cdr3_length: 14; clone_size: -; j_call: TRBJ2-1
cdr3_aa: CASSSGRGADTQYF; cdr3_nt: TGCGCCAGCAGCTCGGGCAGGGGCGCAGATACGCAGTATTTT; v_call: TRBV5-1; d_call: -; cdr3_length: 14; clone_size: -; j_call: TRBJ2-3
cdr3_aa: CATSRDLIRETEAFF; cdr3_nt: TGTGCCACCAGCAGAGATTTAATCCGGGAGACTGAAGCTTTCTTT; v_call: TRBV15; d_call: -; cdr3_length: 15; clone_size: -; j_call: TRBJ1-1
cdr3_aa: CASSLLTSGRYDTQYF; cdr3_nt: TGTGCCAGCAGCTTGTTGACTAGCGGGAGATATGATACGCAGTATTTT; v_call: TRBV5-4; d_call: TRBD2; cdr3_length: 16; clone_size: -; j_call: TRBJ2-3
cdr3_aa: CASSFVQGTIYEQYF; cdr3_nt: TGTGCCAGCAGTTTCGTACAGGGGACGATCTACGAGCAGTACTTC; v_call: TRBV27; d_call: TRBD1; cdr3_length: 15; clone_size: -; j_call: TRBJ2-7
cdr3_aa: CASGTSGSKYEQYF; cdr3_nt: TGTGCCAGCGGAACTAGCGGGAGTAAATACGAGCAGTACTTC; v_call: TRBV28; d_call: TRBD2; cdr3_length: 14; clone_size: once; j_call: TRBJ2-7
cdr3_aa: CASSVGQGANNSPLHF; cdr3_nt: TGTGCCAGTAGTGTCGGACAGGGGGCTAATAATTCACCCCTCCACTTT; v_call: TRBV19; d_call: TRBD1; cdr3_length: 16; clone_size: few; j_call: TRBJ1-6
cdr3_aa: CASSPPLQPTYEQYF; cdr3_nt: TGTGCCAGCAGCCCGCCATTACAGCCTACCTACGAGCAGTACTTC; v_call: TRBV7-9; d_call: -; cdr3_length: 15; clone_size: -; j_call: TRBJ2-7
cdr3_aa: CASSLNRGRPRYGYTF; cdr3_nt: TGTGCCAGCAGTTTAAACAGGGGGCGACCCCGCTATGGCTACACCTTC; v_call: TRBV28; d_call: TRBD1; cdr3_length: 16; clone_size: once; j_call: TRBJ1-2
cdr3_aa: CASSSGTSYNEQFF; cdr3_nt: TGTGCCAGCAGCAGCGGGACCTCCTACAATGAGCAGTTCTTC; v_call: TRBV6-5; d_call: TRBD2; cdr3_length: 14; clone_size: -; j_call: TRBJ2-1
cdr3_aa: CASGDHPRGGQYF; cdr3_nt: TGTGCCAGCGGGGACCATCCGCGGGGGGGGCAGTACTTC; v_call: TRBV28; d_call: TRBD2; cdr3_length: 13; clone_size: -; j_call: TRBJ2-7
cdr3_aa: CATSGEGEDQPQHF; cdr3_nt: TGTGCCACCAGTGGGGAGGGAGAGGATCAGCCCCAGCATTTT; v_call: TRBV24-1; d_call: -; cdr3_length: 14; clone_size: -; j_call: TRBJ1-5
cdr3_aa: CASSLGTGRKPQHF; cdr3_nt: TGTGCCAGCAGTTTAGGGACAGGGAGAAAGCCCCAGCATTTT; v_call: TRBV28; d_call: TRBD1; cdr3_length: 14; clone_size: -; j_call: TRBJ1-5
cdr3_aa: CASRQGAAGANVLTF; cdr3_nt: TGTGCCAGCAGACAGGGGGCAGCAGGGGCCAACGTCCTGACTTTC; v_call: TRBV2; d_call: TRBD1; cdr3_length: 15; clone_size: -; j_call: TRBJ2-6
cdr3_aa: CASSYSSRTSGTEQYF; cdr3_nt: TGTGCCAGCAGTTACTCGAGTAGGACTAGCGGGACCGAGCAGTACTTC; v_call: TRBV6-5; d_call: TRBD2; cdr3_length: 16; clone_size: -; j_call: TRBJ2-7
cdr3_aa: CASSFLGGGLGETQYF; cdr3_nt: TGTGCCAGCAGCTTTTTAGGGGGCGGATTAGGAGAGACCCAGTACTTC; v_call: TRBV7-6; d_call: TRBD1; cdr3_length: 16; clone_size: few; j_call: TRBJ2-5
cdr3_aa: CASTSSGNTIYF; cdr3_nt: TGTGCCAGCACCTCCTCTGGAAACACCATATATTTT; v_call: TRBV11-2; d_call: -; cdr3_length: 12; clone_size: -; j_call: TRBJ1-3
cdr3_aa: CASSLRGTGRTDTQYF; cdr3_nt: TGTGCCAGCAGCTTGCGCGGGACAGGACGCACAGATACGCAGTATTTT; v_call: TRBV5-6; d_call: TRBD1; cdr3_length: 16; clone_size: -; j_call: TRBJ2-3
cdr3_aa: CASSQSGRAYNEQFF; cdr3_nt: TGTGCCAGCAGTCAAAGCGGGAGGGCCTACAATGAGCAGTTCTTC; v_call: TRBV2; d_call: TRBD2; cdr3_length: 15; clone_size: -; j_call: TRBJ2-1
cdr3_aa: CATSVLTGTNTEAFF; cdr3_nt: TGTGCCACCAGCGTTTTAACAGGGACGAACACTGAAGCTTTCTTT; v_call: TRBV15; d_call: -; cdr3_length: 15; clone_size: once; j_call: TRBJ1-1
cdr3_aa: CASSQEGRGYGNTIYF; cdr3_nt: TGCGCCAGCAGCCAAGAAGGGAGGGGGTACGGAAACACCATATATTTT; v_call: TRBV4-3; d_call: -; cdr3_length: 16; clone_size: -; j_call: TRBJ1-3
cdr3_aa: CASSIMPTSGTDTQYF; cdr3_nt: TGTGCCAGTAGTATTATGCCGACTAGCGGCACAGATACGCAGTATTTT; v_call: TRBV19; d_call: TRBD2; cdr3_length: 16; clone_size: -; j_call: TRBJ2-3
cdr3_aa: CASSYFSGQPYNEQFF; cdr3_nt: TGTGCCAGCAGTTATTTTTCGGGACAGCCCTACAATGAGCAGTTCTTC; v_call: TRBV6-5; d_call: TRBD1; cdr3_length: 16; clone_size: -; j_call: TRBJ2-1
cdr3_aa: CASSPTRTDTQYF; cdr3_nt: TGTGCCAGCTCACCAACGCGGACAGATACGCAGTATTTT; v_call: TRBV18; d_call: -; cdr3_length: 13; clone_size: -; j_call: TRBJ2-3
cdr3_aa: CASSTGKAGEQYF; cdr3_nt: TGTGCCAGCAGCACAGGGAAGGCTGGCGAGCAGTACTTC; v_call: TRBV11-3; d_call: -; cdr3_length: 13; clone_size: -; j_call: TRBJ2-7
cdr3_aa: CASSSHGTVNYGYTF; cdr3_nt: TGTGCCAGCAGTTCACATGGGACAGTCAACTATGGCTACACCTTC; v_call: TRBV27; d_call: TRBD1; cdr3_length: 15; clone_size: once; j_call: TRBJ1-2
cdr3_aa: CASSFSYGYTF; cdr3_nt: TGTGCCAGCAGTTTCAGCTATGGCTACACCTTC; v_call: TRBV12-3/TRBV12-4; d_call: -; cdr3_length: 11; clone_size: -; j_call: TRBJ1-2
cdr3_aa: CASSLVTGRPNTGELFF; cdr3_nt: TGCGCCAGCAGCTTGGTTACGGGTAGGCCGAACACCGGGGAGCTGTTTTTT; v_call: TRBV5-1; d_call: -; cdr3_length: 17; clone_size: -; j_call: TRBJ2-2
cdr3_aa: CASRGQVGGYTF; cdr3_nt: TGCGCCAGCCGAGGACAGGTCGGTGGCTACACCTTC; v_call: TRBV10-1; d_call: TRBD1; cdr3_length: 12; clone_size: once; j_call: TRBJ1-2
cdr3_aa: CASSPLRLSGAETQYF; cdr3_nt: TGTGCCAGTAGCCCGCTAAGGCTGAGCGGGGCAGAGACCCAGTACTTC; v_call: TRBV19; d_call: TRBD2; cdr3_length: 16; clone_size: once; j_call: TRBJ2-5
cdr3_aa: CASRMRQGNTGELFF; cdr3_nt: TGTGCCAGTAGAATGAGACAGGGAAACACCGGGGAGCTGTTTTTT; v_call: TRBV19; d_call: TRBD1; cdr3_length: 15; clone_size: -; j_call: TRBJ2-2